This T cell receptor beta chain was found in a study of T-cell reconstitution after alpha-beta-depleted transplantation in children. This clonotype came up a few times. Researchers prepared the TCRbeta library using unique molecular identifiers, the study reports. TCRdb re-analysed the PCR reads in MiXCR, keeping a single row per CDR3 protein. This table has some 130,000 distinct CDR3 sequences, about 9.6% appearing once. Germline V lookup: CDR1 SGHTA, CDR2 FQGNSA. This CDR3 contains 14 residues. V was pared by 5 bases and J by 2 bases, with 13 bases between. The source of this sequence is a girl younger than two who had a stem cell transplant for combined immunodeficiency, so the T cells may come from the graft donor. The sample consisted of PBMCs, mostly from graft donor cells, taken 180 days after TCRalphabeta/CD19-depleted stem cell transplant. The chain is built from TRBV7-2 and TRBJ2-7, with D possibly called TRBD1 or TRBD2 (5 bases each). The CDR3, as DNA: TGTGCCAGCAGCGTACCGGGACCTACCTACGAGCAGTACTTC. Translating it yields CASSVPGPTYEQYF. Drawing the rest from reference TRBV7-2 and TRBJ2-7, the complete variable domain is GAGVSQSPSNKVTEKGKDVELRCDPISGHTALYWYRQSLGQGLEFLIYFQGNSAPDKSGLPSDRFSAERTGGSVSTLTIQRTQQEDSAVYLCASSVPGPTYEQYFGPGTRLTVT.